This T cell receptor beta chain was identified during a study of blood T cell repertoires in COVID-19. Whole-study context: Whether acute or convalescent, the COVID-19 samples came from the United States, Italy and Spain. T cells, B-cell-depleted T cells, or PBMCs supplied cDNA or gDNA.

This clone came up once. How the authors handled the data: From reference gene primer amplification, estimates of nucleated cell counts were derived. Assay: immunoSEQ multiplex PCR; the TCRdb copy retains only in-frame clones and omits some. V, J and clone size are taken as reported in that table, and D and trimming were inferred from the DNA itself. The sample has 250,000 or so clones; around 87% are singletons. Seattle researchers signed up patients amid active infection and tracked them longitudinally. The CDR3 is 12 amino acids. Trimming took 6 bases from V and 3 from J, leaving 5 bases between them. In germline, CDR1 is MNHEY, CDR2 SVGEGT.

Specimen: peripheral blood. The sequence was obtained from a woman aged 55-75 years with COVID-19, enrolled during active disease. V and J are TRBV6-2 or TRBV6-3 and TRBJ2-2, with D uncertain. CDR3 bases: TGTGCCAGCAGCGTATACACCGGGGAGCTGTTTTTT. Protein product: CASSVYTGELFF.